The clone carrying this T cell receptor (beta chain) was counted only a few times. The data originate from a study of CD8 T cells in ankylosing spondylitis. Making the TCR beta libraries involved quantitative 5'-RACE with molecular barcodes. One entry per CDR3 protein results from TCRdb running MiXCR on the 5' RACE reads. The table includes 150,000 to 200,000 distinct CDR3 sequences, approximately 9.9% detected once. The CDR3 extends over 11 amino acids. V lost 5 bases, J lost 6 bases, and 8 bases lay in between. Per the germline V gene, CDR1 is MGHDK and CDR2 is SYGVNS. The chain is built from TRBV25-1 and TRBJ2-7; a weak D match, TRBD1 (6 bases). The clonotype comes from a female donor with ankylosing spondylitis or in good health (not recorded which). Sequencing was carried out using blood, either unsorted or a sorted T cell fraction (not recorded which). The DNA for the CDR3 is TGTGCCAGCAGTAAAGGGGGCGAGCAGTACTTC. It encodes CASSKGGEQYF.